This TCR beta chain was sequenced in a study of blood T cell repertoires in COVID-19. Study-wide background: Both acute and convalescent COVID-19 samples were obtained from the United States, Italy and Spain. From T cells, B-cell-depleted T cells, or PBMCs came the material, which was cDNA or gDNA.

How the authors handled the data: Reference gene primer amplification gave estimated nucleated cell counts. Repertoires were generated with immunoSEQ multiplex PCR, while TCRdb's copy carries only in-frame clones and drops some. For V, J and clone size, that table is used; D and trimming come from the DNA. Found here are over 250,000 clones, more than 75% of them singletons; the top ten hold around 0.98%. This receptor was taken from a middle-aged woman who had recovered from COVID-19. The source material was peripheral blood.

Here the CDR3 DNA reads TGCGCCAGCAGCCAAGCGGCGGGACAGGGGTCCTATGGCTACACCTTC. Its translation: CASSQAAGQGSYGYTF. The chain links TRBV4-3 to TRBJ1-2; 10 positions agree with TRBD1. Germline CDR1 and CDR2: LGHNA and YSLEER. With 1 base clipped from V and 4 bases from J, the junction kept 6 bases outside the gene matches. The CDR3 totals 16 residues.